What follows describes a single T cell receptor (beta chain). Other DNA sequences in the same sample also yield this CDR3. There are 15 residues in the CDR3. Looked up from germline, CDR1 is SGHNT and CDR2 is YYREEE (reference sequence). The V gene end was trimmed by 4 bases and the J gene end by 6 bases; junction bases not matched to a gene: 8. This entry belongs to a study of shared clonotypes between healthy human individuals. Each subset's genomic DNA was split evenly across several immunoSEQ plates. This table comes from immunoSEQ multiplex PCR, and its TCRdb copy is limited to in-frame clones, with some not included. The sample gives about a million clones, about 75% of which show up once; about 1.5% is in the top ten.

V is TRBV5-4 and J is TRBJ2-3, with 10 bases lining up with TRBD2. The receptor was derived from a man aged 18 to 29 in good health. Sequencing was done on a sample of memory CD4+ T cells sorted from blood. The sample's subset: CD45RA-negative fraction. CDR3 loop: CASSRLAGITDTQYF. As DNA, the CDR3 is TGTGCCAGCAGCCGACTAGCGGGTATAACGGATACGCAGTATTTT.